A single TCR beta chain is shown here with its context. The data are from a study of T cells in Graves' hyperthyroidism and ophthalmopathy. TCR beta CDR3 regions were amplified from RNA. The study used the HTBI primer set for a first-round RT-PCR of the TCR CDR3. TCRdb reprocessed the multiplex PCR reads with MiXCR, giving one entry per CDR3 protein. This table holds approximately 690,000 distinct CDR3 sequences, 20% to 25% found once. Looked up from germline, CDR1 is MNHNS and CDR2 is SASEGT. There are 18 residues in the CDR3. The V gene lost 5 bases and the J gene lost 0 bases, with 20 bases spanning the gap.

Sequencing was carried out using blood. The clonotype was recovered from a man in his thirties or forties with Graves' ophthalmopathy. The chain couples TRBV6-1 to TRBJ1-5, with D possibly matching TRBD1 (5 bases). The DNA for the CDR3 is TGTGCCAGCAGTTATCCCCAGGACAAAGCATATAGCAATCAGCCCCAGCATTTT. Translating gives CASSYPQDKAYSNQPQHF.